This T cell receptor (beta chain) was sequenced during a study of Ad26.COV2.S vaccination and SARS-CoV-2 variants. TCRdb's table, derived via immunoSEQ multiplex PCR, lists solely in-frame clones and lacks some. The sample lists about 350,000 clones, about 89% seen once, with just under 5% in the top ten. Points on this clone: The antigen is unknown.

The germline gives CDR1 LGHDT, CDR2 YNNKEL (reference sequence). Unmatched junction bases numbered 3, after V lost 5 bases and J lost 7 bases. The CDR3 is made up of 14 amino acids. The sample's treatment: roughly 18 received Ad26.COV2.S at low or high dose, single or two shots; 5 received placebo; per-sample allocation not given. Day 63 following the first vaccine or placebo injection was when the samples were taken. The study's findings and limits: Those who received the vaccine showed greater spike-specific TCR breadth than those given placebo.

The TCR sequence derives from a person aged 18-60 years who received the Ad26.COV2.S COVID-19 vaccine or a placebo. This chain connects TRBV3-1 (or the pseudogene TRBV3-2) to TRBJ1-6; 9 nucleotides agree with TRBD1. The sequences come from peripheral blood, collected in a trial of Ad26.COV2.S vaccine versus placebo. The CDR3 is CASSYGTGNSPLHF. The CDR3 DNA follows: TGTGCCAGCAGCTACGGGACAGGGAATTCACCCCTCCACTTT.